This T cell receptor beta chain was recovered during a study of T cell responses to AZD1222 COVID-19 vaccine (dated by TCRdb to the early 2020s). Context from the whole study: TCR sequencing covered more than 230 trial participants: about 210 given two doses of AZD1222 and 26 given two doses of MenACWY control vaccine. Enrollment into the trials was organized by age into subgroups of 18-55, 56-69 and 70-plus years, and those subgroups contained roughly 140, 27 and 60 TCR-sequenced participants, respectively.

Results the study describes overall, beyond this receptor: A significant rise in spike-specific TCR breadth and depth was observed after two AZD1222 doses relative to day 0 and relative to MenACWY recipients. Participants were mostly white British and included more females than males, and it was suggested by the authors that clonal diversity may have been underestimated. The vaccine-associated CD4 TCRs covered the entire spike protein, and the dominant responses fell in regions 160-218 and 743-854. Because no day 14 peak-response samples were available, the repertoires could be characterized only after the peak T cell response. Reportedly, almost half of the unique spike-specific TCRs recognized epitopes lying outside the regions that are mutated in the B.1.351 and B.1.1.7 variants. In the small 56-69-year group, the increase in depth fell short of significance, most likely because of low power. Conclusions about previously exposed vaccinees are limited, since just five or six AZD1222 recipients were seropositive for SARS-CoV-2 at baseline.

About this clone itself: No cognate antigen has been identified for it. No base-level quality is on record; no much larger clone is a single base apart.

The junction carries 6 bases between V and J, which are trimmed by 3 bases and 3 bases respectively. The CDR3 has 11 amino acids, counting the end cysteine and phenylalanine. This entry keeps only the CDR3 DNA: 33 bases, framed from base 1. For CDR1 and CDR2, the germline V gene (reference sequence) lists DFQATT and SNEGSKA. The CDR3 regions of human TCRbeta chains were analyzed by immunosequencing. From the authors' description of their analysis: TCRs in the repertoires were compared against a reference library of SARS-CoV-2-specific TCRs that had been generated with the MIRA antigen-specificity platform. Breadth meant the fraction of unique TCRs that were SARS-CoV-2-associated, whereas depth meant the fraction of total T cells that were SARS-CoV-2-associated. Using the MIRA data, every spike-specific TCR was mapped to the spike region that the TCR reacted to and assigned to either a CD4 or a CD8 class. Log10-transformed breadth and depth values were compared by one-way ANOVA with Sidak's multiple comparisons tests. This immuneACCESS table, as held by TCRdb, lists in-frame sequences with V and J called but not all clones. Of the missing ones, under half trace to an unresolved V gene in checked studies; the others have no known cause. For V, J and clone size, that table is used; D and trimming come from the DNA. A total of approximately 93,000 clones appear in this sample, approximately 90% of them only once. In total, the top ten clones hold about 5.4% of the sample.

The time point label on this specimen signifies: about 28 days (+/-7) after the second vaccine dose. Because spike-specific TCR depth and breadth did not differ between the two schedules, AZD1222 recipients who got a second dose at roughly 4 weeks were pooled with those who got a second dose at roughly 12 weeks. Samples from vaccinated people were obtained from the UK trials COV001 and COV002, which included a single-blind randomized controlled phase 2/3 trial of AZD1222 (ChAdOx1 nCoV-19) in healthy adults. For TCRbeta chain sequencing, PBMC samples from trial participants were taken at day 0 and at day 28 after the second dose.

In this chain, TRBV20-1 is recombined with TRBJ2-7; the best D guess is TRBD2, with 5 bases matching. The sample in question was peripheral blood, obtained 28 days after the second AZD1222 dose. The clonotype originates from an adult who received the AZD1222 COVID-19 vaccine. The CDR3 region reads CSAREVYEQYF. In nucleotide form, the sequence is TGCAGTGCTAGGGAGGTCTACGAGCAGTACTTC.